Below, 8 T cell receptor beta chains from the same sample are listed, as sequenced in a study of cytomegalovirus exposure and HLA in healthy donors. Use of 60 Vbeta and 13 Jbeta primers characterized the PCR. TCRdb's copy holds only in-frame clones and misses some; the assay was immunoSEQ multiplex PCR. The sample table includes 65,000 to 80,000 clones. The specimen was PBMCs. Receptors were obtained from a man aged 25 to 40 in good health and CMV-seronegative.

The chain recombines TRBV5-5 with TRBJ2-2; a weak D match, TRBD1 (5 bases). The CDR3 extends over 15 amino acids. The germline gives CDR1 SGHKS, CDR2 YYEKEE (reference sequence). Trimming removed 0 bases at V and 4 bases at J, with 10 bases between. As DNA, the CDR3 is TGTGCCAGCAGCTTGGGGGGCGCTGGCACCGGGGAGCTGTTTTTT. Its translation is CASSLGGAGTGELFF.

The rearrangement joins TRBV11-2 to TRBJ2-7, with 14 bases aligning to TRBD2. The V gene end was trimmed by 5 bases and the J gene end by 4 bases; junction bases not matched to a gene: 10. There are 17 residues in the CDR3. Looked up from germline, CDR1 is SGHAT and CDR2 is FQNNGV. The CDR3 nucleotides read TGTGCCAGCAGCCTACCGGGACTAGCGGGAGCGCCGTACGAGCAGTACTTC. The encoded protein is CASSLPGLAGAPYEQYF.

The V and J genes are TRBV5-1 and TRBJ2-7; TRBD1 matches at 7 bases. After removal of 3 bases from V and 3 bases from J, the junction contained 9 bases not matched to a gene. The CDR3 spans 15 residues. CDR1 SGHRS and CDR2 YFSETQ come from the germline V gene. The CDR3 coding sequence is TGCGCCAGCAGCTCCCGGGACAGAGGTTTCTACGAGCAGTACTTC. Residues: CASSSRDRGFYEQYF.

The J gene is TRBJ1-5, the V gene TRBV6-7; 7 bases are shared with TRBD1. TRBV6-7 is placed among ORFs of uncertain function. The CDR3 runs to 17 residues. J lost 9 bases, V lost 0 bases, and 14 bases had no gene match. The CDR3 region has the DNA TGTGCCAGCAGTTACTCTCAAACGACAGGGCCCTGGGGGCCCCAGCATTTT. It encodes CASSYSQTTGPWGPQHF.

The chain uses TRBV19 and TRBJ1-1; 7 bases are a match to TRBD1. The V gene's germline CDR1 is LNHDA and CDR2 SQIVND (reference sequence). The V gene end was trimmed by 5 bases and the J gene end by 4 bases; junction bases not matched to a gene: 7. CDR3 size: 14 residues. The CDR3 DNA reads TGTGCCAGTAGTCTTCGACAGGGAATCACTGAAGCTTTCTTT. Translation: CASSLRQGITEAFF.

The gene calls are TRBV18 and TRBJ1-2, with unresolved D. CDR1 is KGHSH and CDR2 is LQKENI in the germline V gene. Between the trimmed V and J ends, which lost 3 bases and 8 bases, there was a span of 16 bases. This CDR3 has 14 residues. This chain's CDR3 is CASSPPNSLGGYTF. CDR3 nucleotide sequence: TGTGCCAGCTCACCGCCCAACTCCCTGGGCGGCTACACCTTC.

The chain carries TRBV29-1 and TRBJ1-1; tentatively, D is TRBD1 (5 bases). The V gene's germline CDR1 is SQVTM and CDR2 ANQGSEA. V gave up 7 bases and J gave up 4 bases, with 13 bases separating them. The CDR3 sequence is 12 residues long. CDR3 amino acids: CSASVQGTEAFF. As DNA, the CDR3 is TGCAGCGCGTCCGTTCAGGGCACTGAAGCTTTCTTT.

V gene TRBV5-4 combines with J gene TRBJ2-7, with a possible D match to TRBD2 (5 bases). The CDR3 totals 15 residues. Germline assignment: CDR1 SGHNT and CDR2 YYREEE (reference sequence). V gave up 0 bases and J gave up 3 bases, with 13 bases separating them. The CDR3 DNA sequence: TGTGCCAGCAGCTTGGGGGAGAAGCCCTACTACGAGCAGTACTTC. Its protein product is CASSLGEKPYYEQYF.